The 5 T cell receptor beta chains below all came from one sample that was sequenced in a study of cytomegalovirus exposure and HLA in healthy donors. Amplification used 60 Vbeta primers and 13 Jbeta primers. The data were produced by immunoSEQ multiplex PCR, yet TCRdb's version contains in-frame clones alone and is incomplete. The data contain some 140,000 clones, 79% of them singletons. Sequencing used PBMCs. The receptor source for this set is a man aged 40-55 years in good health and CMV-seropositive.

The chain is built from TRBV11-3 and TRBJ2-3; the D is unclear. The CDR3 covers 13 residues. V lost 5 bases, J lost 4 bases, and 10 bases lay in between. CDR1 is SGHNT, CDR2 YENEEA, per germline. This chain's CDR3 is CASSALTSDTQYF. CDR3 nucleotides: TGTGCCAGCAGCGCACTAACCTCAGATACGCAGTATTTT.

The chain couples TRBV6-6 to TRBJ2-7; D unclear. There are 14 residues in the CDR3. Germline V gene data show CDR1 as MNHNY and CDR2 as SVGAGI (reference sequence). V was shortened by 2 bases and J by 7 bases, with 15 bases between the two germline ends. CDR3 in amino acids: CASSYPPPRLEQYF. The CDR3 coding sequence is TGTGCCAGCAGTTACCCCCCCCCTAGGTTAGAGCAGTACTTC.

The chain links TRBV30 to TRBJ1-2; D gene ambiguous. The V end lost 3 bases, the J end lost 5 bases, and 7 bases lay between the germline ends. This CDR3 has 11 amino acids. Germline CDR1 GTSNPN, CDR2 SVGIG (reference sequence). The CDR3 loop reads CAWRPGYGYTF. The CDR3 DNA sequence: TGTGCCTGGAGACCCGGGTATGGCTACACCTTC.

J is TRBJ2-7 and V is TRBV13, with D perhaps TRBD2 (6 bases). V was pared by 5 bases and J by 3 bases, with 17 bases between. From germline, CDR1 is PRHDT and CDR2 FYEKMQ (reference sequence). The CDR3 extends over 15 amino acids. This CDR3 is CASSPPMAGYYEQYF. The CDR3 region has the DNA TGTGCCAGCAGCCCCCCTATGGCGGGGTACTACGAGCAGTACTTC.

The CDR3 reads CASSLDSEEAFF. In DNA, the CDR3 is TGCGCCAGCAGCTTGGACAGTGAAGAAGCTTTCTTT. The chain carries TRBV5-1 and TRBJ1-1; no clear D. The CDR3 is 12 residues long. Germline CDR1 reads SGHRS; CDR2 reads YFSETQ. V shed 0 bases and J shed 8 bases, with 8 bases lying between them.